These 5 T cell receptor beta chains came from one sample sequenced in a study of blood T cell repertoires in COVID-19. Method: immunoSEQ multiplex PCR; TCRdb's copy keeps in-frame clones and lacks some. The sample has 200,000 to 250,000 clones, approximately 86% seen once. Sequenced sample: peripheral blood. Every receptor here comes from a woman aged 25 to 39 who had recovered from COVID-19.

The chain links TRBV3-1 (or the pseudogene TRBV3-2) to TRBJ1-1, with 9 bases identical to TRBD1. There are 15 residues in the CDR3. Germline V gene lookup returns CDR1 LGHDT and CDR2 YNNKEL (reference sequence). The V segment lost 4 bases and the J segment 3 bases; nucleotides outside the gene matches: 6. CDR3: CASSPTGGAYTEAFF. The DNA for the CDR3 is TGTGCCAGCAGCCCAACAGGGGGCGCGTACACTGAAGCTTTCTTT.

The CDR3 DNA sequence: TGTGCCAGTAGTAGACCTGCACAGGGCGAAGTCGGTGGCTACACCTTC. The encoded protein is CASSRPAQGEVGGYTF. J is TRBJ1-2 and V is TRBV19; D might be TRBD1 (6 bases). CDR3 length: 16 residues. In germline, CDR1 is LNHDA, CDR2 SQIVND (reference sequence). The V gene lost 4 bases and the J gene lost 7 bases, with 22 bases spanning the gap.

This rearrangement joins TRBV4-2 to TRBJ2-7; the match to TRBD2 covers 12 bases. The CDR3 runs 15 residues. J gave up 3 bases and V 0 bases, and 0 bases lay outside the gene matches. Germline assignment: CDR1 LGHNA and CDR2 YNFKEQ. CDR3 in amino acids: CASSQETSGSYEQYF. The CDR3 DNA sequence: TGTGCCAGCAGCCAAGAGACTAGCGGGAGCTACGAGCAGTACTTC.

This chain joins TRBV30 and TRBJ1-2, with unresolved D. Trimming removed 4 bases from V and 6 bases from J, with 9 bases in between. This CDR3 spans 11 amino acids. CDR1 is GTSNPN, CDR2 SVGIG, per germline (reference sequence). For the CDR3, the DNA is TGTGCCTGGACCATCGGTCATGGCTACACCTTC. It specifies CAWTIGHGYTF.

The chain has TRBV4-1 and TRBJ2-1; D ambiguous. The CDR3 runs to 14 residues. Trimming pared 4 bases from V and 3 bases from J, leaving 10 bases between. Germline V gene sequence: CDR1 MGHRA, CDR2 YSYEKL. The CDR3 DNA reads TGCGCCAGCAGCCTAGGAGCCTTCTACAATGAGCAGTTCTTC. This codes for CASSLGAFYNEQFF.